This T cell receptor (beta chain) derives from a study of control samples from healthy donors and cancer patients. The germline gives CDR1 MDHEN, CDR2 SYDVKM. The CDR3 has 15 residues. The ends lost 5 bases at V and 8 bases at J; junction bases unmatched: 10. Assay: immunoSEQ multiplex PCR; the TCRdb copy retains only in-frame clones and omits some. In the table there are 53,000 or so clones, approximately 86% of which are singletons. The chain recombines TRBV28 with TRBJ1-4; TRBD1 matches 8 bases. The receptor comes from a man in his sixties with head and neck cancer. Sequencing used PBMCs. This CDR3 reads CASSVRQGAGEKLFF. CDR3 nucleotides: TGTGCCAGCAGTGTCCGCCAGGGGGCGGGGGAAAAACTGTTTTTT.